The 26 T cell receptor beta chains reported below all come from one sample, sequenced in a study of T-cell memory formation after mild COVID-19. TCRdb re-called the 5' RACE reads with MiXCR, one entry per CDR3 protein. Of over 500,000 distinct CDR3 sequences in the sample, around a sixth are singletons; the top ten hold about 8.6%. Sequencing used PBMCs or a T cell subset sorted from them (not recorded which). These receptor sequences come from an adult woman who had mild COVID-19 (a few samples of this study predate the infection). Cell type and time point are not known.

V is TRBV6-6 and J is TRBJ2-7, with 7 positions matching TRBD1. V was clipped by 2 bases and J by 3 bases; unmatched bases: 10. CDR3 length: 16 residues. Germline CDR1 is MNHNY and CDR2 is SVGAGI (reference sequence). The CDR3 sequence is CASSYPTGNEGYEQYF. CDR3 bases: TGTGCCAGCAGTTACCCGACAGGGAACGAGGGCTACGAGCAGTACTTC.

The rearrangement joins TRBV9 to TRBJ2-1, with TRBD2 matching 11 bases. The CDR3 is 16 residues long. The V gene end was trimmed by 0 bases and the J gene end by 5 bases; junction bases not matched to a gene: 4. Looked up from germline, CDR1 is SGDLS and CDR2 is YYNGEE. CDR3: CASSVGLAGTNNEQFF. The CDR3 nucleotides are TGTGCCAGCAGCGTAGGACTAGCGGGGACAAACAATGAGCAGTTCTTC.

This clonotype has just a few counts. V usage is TRBV4-1 and J usage is TRBJ1-2; D is uncertain. Trimming cost V 0 bases and J 5 bases, with 7 bases left between them. Per the germline V gene, CDR1 is MGHRA and CDR2 is YSYEKL. There are 13 residues in the CDR3. In nucleotides, the CDR3 is TGCGCCAGCAGCCAAGAAACGGGGTATGGCTACACCTTC. Translation: CASSQETGYGYTF.

This chain uses TRBV7-3 with TRBJ1-1, with a tentative D call TRBD1 (5 bases). The V end was cut by 5 bases, the J end by 5 bases, with 12 bases between. CDR3 size: 13 residues. The germline gives CDR1 SGHTA, CDR2 FQGTGA. The CDR3 bases are TGTGCCAGCAGCCCCTGGGGGGAAACTGAAGCTTTCTTT. Translated: CASSPWGETEAFF.

A few counts support this clonotype. The chain links TRBV11-3 to TRBJ2-4, with D perhaps being TRBD1 or TRBD2 (5 bases each). V was pared by 4 bases and J by 1 base, with 14 bases between. Germline CDR1 is SGHNT and CDR2 is YENEEA. This CDR3 has 16 residues. Here the CDR3 reads CASSYLLGEAKNIQYF. The CDR3 nucleotides read TGTGCCAGCAGCTACCTTCTGGGGGAGGCCAAAAACATTCAGTACTTC.

The V and J genes are TRBV12-3 or TRBV12-4 and TRBJ2-3; 8 bases are shared with TRBD1. The CDR3 has 14 residues. Trimming took 3 bases from V and 9 from J; bases not matched to a gene: 8. The CDR3: CASSFQGAGKTQYF. The CDR3 nucleotides are TGTGCCAGCAGTTTTCAGGGGGCGGGGAAAACGCAGTATTTT.

The chain is built from TRBV6-1 and TRBJ2-2, with TRBD2 identical over 8 bases. Unmatched junction bases numbered 14, after V lost 6 bases and J lost 2 bases. Germline V CDR1 and CDR2: MNHNS, SASEGT. The CDR3 length is 18 residues. CDR3 nucleotide sequence: TGTGCCAGCAGACCTACTAGCGGAGCCCGGTTCAACACCGGGGAGCTGTTTTTT. Encoded protein: CASRPTSGARFNTGELFF.

There are many counts of this clonotype. The V and J genes are TRBV2 and TRBJ2-5; D is ambiguous. This CDR3 comprises 11 residues. Germline CDR1 reads SNHLY; CDR2 reads FYNNEI. Between the trimmed V and J ends, which lost 5 bases and 5 bases, there was a span of 6 bases. CDR3 in DNA: TGTGCCAGCAGTCCATCGGAGACCCAGTACTTC. Protein: CASSPSETQYF.

This clonotype was observed once. The genes are TRBV5-4 and TRBJ1-1; D call uncertain. The length of the CDR3 is 18 residues. V was cut by 0 bases and J by 1 base, with 19 bases left in between. Germline CDR1 and CDR2: SGHNT and YYREEE (reference sequence). For the CDR3, the DNA is TGTGCCAGCAGCTTGGTAGGGTCCCAGCCGCGGTCGAACACTGAAGCTTTCTTT. This gives the protein CASSLVGSQPRSNTEAFF.

The chain is built from TRBV4-2 and TRBJ2-5; a weak D match, TRBD2 (6 bases). V was clipped by 5 bases and J by 2 bases, with 18 bases between them. Germline CDR1 reads LGHNA; CDR2 reads YNFKEQ. The CDR3 consists of 16 residues. The CDR3 loop reads CASSSLGGPDQETQYF. CDR3 in DNA: TGTGCCAGCAGCTCCCTCGGGGGTCCGGATCAAGAGACCCAGTACTTC.

This clonotype appeared a few times. The V call is TRBV27, the J call TRBJ1-1; weak D call: TRBD1 (6 bases). Between the trimmed V and J ends, which lost 9 bases and 6 bases, there was a span of 11 bases. Germline lookup yields CDR1 MNHEY and CDR2 SMNVEV (reference sequence). The CDR3 consists of 11 residues. The CDR3 sequence: CASFGGSEAFF. As DNA, the CDR3 is TGTGCCAGTTTCGGGGGCTCTGAAGCTTTCTTT.

This chain uses TRBV4-3 with TRBJ2-1; no firm D call. V was pared by 0 bases and J by 6 bases, with 12 bases between. The CDR3 sequence is 15 residues long. Germline CDR1 is LGHNA and CDR2 is YSLEER. The CDR3 bases are TGCGCCAGCAGCCAAGACCCGGCCGCCGGCAATGAGCAGTTCTTC. Translating gives CASSQDPAAGNEQFF.

The CDR3: CASSRSGVYTDTQYF. The DNA for the CDR3 is TGCGCCAGCAGTCGCTCGGGGGTCTACACAGATACGCAGTATTTT. The V gene is TRBV4-1, the J gene TRBJ2-3; D is possibly TRBD2 (6 bases). The CDR3 covers 15 residues. Germline V lookup: CDR1 MGHRA, CDR2 YSYEKL. Trimming pared 6 bases from V and 2 bases from J, leaving 15 bases between.

In this sample, this clonotype turned up many times. J is TRBJ1-1 and V is TRBV7-6; D gene ambiguous. The germline CDR1 and CDR2 sequences are SGHVS and FNYEAQ. V shed 4 bases and J shed 6 bases, with 9 bases lying between them. CDR3 length equals 12 residues. CDR3 sequence: CASSSQQSEAFF. In nucleotides, the CDR3 is TGTGCCAGCAGCTCTCAACAGTCTGAAGCTTTCTTT. Complete variable domain (other parts from reference TRBV7-6 and TRBJ1-1): GAGVSQSPRYKVTKRGQDVALRCDPISGHVSLYWYRQALGQGPEFLTYFNYEAQQDKSGLPNDRFSAERPEGSISTLTIQRTEQRDSAMYRCASSSQQSEAFFGQGTRLTVV.

DNA of the CDR3: TGTGCCACCAGTGATTTGCCAGCGGCTGGCACAGATACGCAGTATTTT. The encoded protein is CATSDLPAAGTDTQYF. The chain employs TRBV24-1 and TRBJ2-3, with D tentatively TRBD2 (5 bases). The germline V and J ends were trimmed by 0 bases and 1 base, with 10 bases remaining between them. The CDR3 spans 16 residues. Germline V CDR1 and CDR2: KGHDR, SFDVKD.

This clonotype was observed at least ten times. This chain links TRBV6-6 with TRBJ2-5, with 7 bases aligning to TRBD2. The CDR3 sequence is 14 residues long. V lost 5 bases, J lost 2 bases, and 5 bases stayed unmatched. Germline V CDR1 and CDR2: MNHNY, SVGAGI (reference sequence). The CDR3 DNA is TGTGCCAGCAGTAAGCTAGCGGTACAAGAGACCCAGTACTTC. Translated: CASSKLAVQETQYF.

This clonotype has a handful of counts. This sequence joins TRBV12-3 or TRBV12-4 and TRBJ1-1; no firm D call. The CDR3 sequence is 12 residues long. V lost 0 bases, J lost 6 bases, and 5 bases lay in between. The CDR3 nucleotides read TGTGCCAGCAGTTTAGCGCCACCTGAAGCTTTCTTT. It encodes CASSLAPPEAFF.

This clonotype was detected a few times. The chain has TRBV30 and TRBJ1-1; D unclear. In germline, CDR1 is GTSNPN, CDR2 SVGIG (reference sequence). Trimming shortened V by 5 bases and J by 0 bases, and 16 bases separated the two germline ends. The CDR3 extends over 15 amino acids. CDR3 sequence reads: CAWFPRRVMNTEAFF. CDR3 sequence (DNA): TGTGCCTGGTTCCCCCGGAGGGTCATGAACACTGAAGCTTTCTTT. The full variable domain, rest sourced from reference TRBV30 and TRBJ1-1, is SQTIHQWPATLVQPVGSPLSLECTVEGTSNPNLYWYRQAAGRGLQLLFYSVGIGQISSEVPQNLSASRPQDRQFILSSKKLLLSDSGFYLCAWFPRRVMNTEAFFGQGTRLTVV.

Only a few counts were recorded for this clonotype. The chain uses TRBV6-5 and TRBJ1-2; weak D call: TRBD1 (5 bases). The CDR3 has 13 residues. Deletions cut 0 bases from V and 8 bases from J, with 10 bases between. Germline CDR1 MNHEY, CDR2 SVGAGI. The CDR3 here is CASSYSVPGGYTF. CDR3 nucleotides: TGTGCCAGCAGTTACTCGGTCCCAGGGGGCTACACCTTC.

This clonotype showed up just a few times. The V call is TRBV11-1, the J call TRBJ2-5; possibly TRBD2 for D (6 bases). Trimming took 7 bases from V and 1 from J, leaving 16 bases between them. This CDR3 comprises 15 residues. Germline CDR1 and CDR2: SGHAT and FQDESV (reference sequence). The CDR3 DNA sequence: TGTGCCAGCAACTCTGGGAGGAACTTCCAAGAGACCCAGTACTTC. Amino acids: CASNSGRNFQETQYF.

This clonotype occurred a few times. V and J are TRBV29-1 and TRBJ2-5, with D perhaps being TRBD1 or TRBD2 (6 bases each). V lost 7 bases and J lost 4, with 16 bases in between. The CDR3 totals 13 residues. Germline CDR1 reads SQVTM; CDR2 reads ANQGSEA. CDR3 region: CSAEGGRGETQYF. The CDR3 nucleotides read TGCAGCGCAGAGGGGGGAAGAGGAGAGACCCAGTACTTC. Full variable domain (remainder filled in from reference TRBV29-1 and TRBJ2-5): SAVISQKPSRDICQRGTSLTIQCQVDSQVTMMFWYRQQPGQSLTLIATANQGSEATYESGFVIDKFPISRPNLTFSTLTVSNMSPEDSSIYLCSAEGGRGETQYFGPGTRLLVL.

Here the CDR3 DNA reads TGTGCCAGCAGTGCTGGGGGAAACTATGGCTACACCTTC. It encodes CASSAGGNYGYTF. This rearrangement joins TRBV12-3 or TRBV12-4 to TRBJ1-2; perhaps TRBD1 as D (5 bases). The germline V and J ends were trimmed by 5 bases and 2 bases, with 9 bases remaining between them. The CDR3 contains 13 residues.

This clonotype was seen only a few times. V usage is TRBV7-6 and J usage is TRBJ2-2; 8 nucleotides align to TRBD2. The V gene's germline CDR1 is SGHVS and CDR2 FNYEAQ. The V and J ends lost 5 bases and 1 base, in that order; junction bases with no gene match: 9. The CDR3 is made up of 17 amino acids. CDR3 coding DNA: TGTGCCAGCAGCCCTAGACTAAGCGGGGGGAACACCGGGGAGCTGTTTTTT. Amino acid sequence: CASSPRLSGGNTGELFF.

The chain uses TRBV6-5 and TRBJ2-3; no clear D gene. Trimming pared 0 bases from V and 0 bases from J, leaving 13 bases between. Germline lookup yields CDR1 MNHEY and CDR2 SVGAGI. This CDR3 is 17 amino acids long. CDR3 sequence: CASSYSSDTRSTDTQYF. The DNA of the CDR3 is TGTGCCAGCAGTTACTCGAGTGACACCCGTAGCACAGATACGCAGTATTTT.

The gene calls are TRBV12-3 or TRBV12-4 and TRBJ1-4; D unresolved. Deletions cut 4 bases from V and 9 bases from J, with 9 bases between. The CDR3 has 12 amino acids. The CDR3 loop is CASSYNPQKLFF. Written as DNA, the CDR3 is TGTGCCAGCAGTTATAATCCGCAAAAACTGTTTTTT.

The chain links TRBV7-9 to TRBJ1-4; D is undetermined. V lost 3 bases to trimming and J lost 8 bases, with 13 bases between them. The length of the CDR3 is 14 residues. The germline V gene has CDR1 SEHNR and CDR2 FQNEAQ (reference sequence). As DNA, the CDR3 is TGTGCCAGCAGCTTGGGCGCCCATGACGAAAAACTGTTTTTT. This encodes CASSLGAHDEKLFF.